A selection of T cell receptor beta chains follows, all from one sample in a study of T cell responses to AZD1222 COVID-19 vaccine. TCRdb's table, derived via immunoSEQ multiplex PCR, lists solely in-frame clones and lacks some. Altogether about 140,000 clones are present, roughly nine tenths being singletons, with the ten largest covering 1% to 1.5%. The material was peripheral blood, obtained 28 days after the second AZD1222 dose. Receptors were obtained from an adult who received the AZD1222 COVID-19 vaccine. Each CDR3 is given with its conserved first and last residue. A D gene is named only where the DNA matches it firmly. Only part of the rows carry a size: once, few, many, or a class if the clone is expanded.

TRBV5-8	-	-	TRBJ1-5	TGTGCCAGCACCACTGGCGAGGGTGGCAATCAGCCCCAGCATTTT	CASTTGEGGNQPQHF
TRBV27	-	-	TRBJ1-5	TGTGCCAGCAGCCAAGGGTTCAGGGGCAATCAGCCCCAGCATTTT	CASSQGFRGNQPQHF
TRBV18	-	-	TRBJ1-1	TGTGCCAGCTCACCAAGTACTTCTTCGGAGTTGGCTTTCTTT	CASSPSTSSELAFF
TRBV27	-	once	TRBJ1-2	TGTGCCAGCGGGCGCCTCTATGGCTACACCTTC	CASGRLYGYTF
TRBV2	-	-	TRBJ2-5	TGTGCCAGCAGAGTCGAGACTAGGGAGACCCAGTACTTC	CASRVETRETQYF
TRBV5-1	-	-	TRBJ1-6	TGCGCCAGCCGGGCCCAGGGTGCAGAGTCACCCCTCCACTTT	CASRAQGAESPLHF
TRBV12-5	TRBD2	-	TRBJ2-1	TGTGCTAGTGGTCCTACTAGCGGGGGGGCCTACAATGAGCAGTTCTTC	CASGPTSGGAYNEQFF
TRBV6-5	-	few	TRBJ2-3	TGTGCCAGCAGCTTTGGGCGAACAGATACGCAGTATTTT	CASSFGRTDTQYF
TRBV25-1	-	-	TRBJ2-7	TGTGCCAGCAGTTTAGACTACGAGCAGTACTTC	CASSLDYEQYF
TRBV4-1	-	once	TRBJ2-3	TGCGCCAGCAGCCAAGTAGGGGGGGGGAGGACAGATACGCAGTATTTT	CASSQVGGGRTDTQYF
TRBV19	-	-	TRBJ2-1	TGTGCCAGTAGTATAAGCTACAATGAGCAGTTCTTC	CASSISYNEQFF
TRBV5-1	TRBD2	once	TRBJ2-3	TGCGCCAGCAGCTTGACGGGACTAGCGGGAGGAGATACGCAGTATTTT	CASSLTGLAGGDTQYF
TRBV6-1	-	-	TRBJ1-4	TGTGCCAGCAGTGACAGGGGTTCTAATGAAAAACTGTTTTTT	CASSDRGSNEKLFF
TRBV29-1	TRBD1	-	TRBJ1-1	TGCAGCGTGGCCGGGACAGTCGACACTGAAGCTTTCTTT	CSVAGTVDTEAFF
TRBV6-5	TRBD1	once	TRBJ1-4	TGTGCCAGCAGTTACTATTGGGGACAGGGGGTTGAAAAACTGTTTTTT	CASSYYWGQGVEKLFF
TRBV7-3	TRBD1	-	TRBJ2-2	TGTGCCAGCAGCAGTCGCCAACAGGGGGCGTTCGGGGAGCTGTTTTTT	CASSSRQQGAFGELFF
TRBV11-1	-	-	TRBJ1-1	TGTGCCAGCAGCCGAAGGAACACTGAAGCTTTCTTT	CASSRRNTEAFF
TRBV14	-	-	TRBJ1-3	TGTGCCAGCAGCCAAGGCGGTGCGCTTTACTCTGGAAACACCATATATTTT	CASSQGGALYSGNTIYF
TRBV11-3	TRBD2	-	TRBJ2-1	TGTGCCAGCAGCTTAGTTAGTGGACTAGCGGGTTCATACAATGAGCAGTTCTTC	CASSLVSGLAGSYNEQFF
TRBV28	-	-	TRBJ1-1	TGTGCCAGCAGTTTATATGTCCGGGACACTGAAGCTTTCTTT	CASSLYVRDTEAFF
TRBV4-2	TRBD1	-	TRBJ2-7	TGTGCCAGCAGCCAAACAGGGGGCGAGTACGAGCAGTACTTC	CASSQTGGEYEQYF
TRBV7-8	-	-	TRBJ1-5	TGTGCCAGCAGCTCCTCCGAGTATCAGCCCCAGCATTTT	CASSSSEYQPQHF
TRBV27	-	-	TRBJ1-3	TGTGCCAGCAGTCCAGGGTCTGGAAACACCATATATTTT	CASSPGSGNTIYF
TRBV5-5	TRBD1	-	TRBJ2-1	TGTGCCAGCAGCCCATACACCCGACAGGGTTACAATGAGCAGTTCTTC	CASSPYTRQGYNEQFF
TRBV27	-	-	TRBJ2-7	TGTGCCAGCAGTCCTAGGGGAAGCTACGAGCAGTACTTC	CASSPRGSYEQYF
TRBV9	TRBD1	once	TRBJ1-2	TGTGCCAGCAGCCTCGGGACAGGGGGCCGCCGGGGCTACACCTTC	CASSLGTGGRRGYTF
TRBV4-1	-	-	TRBJ1-2	TGCGCCAGCAGCCAAGTTGGGGTGCCCTATGGCTACACCTTC	CASSQVGVPYGYTF
TRBV3-1/TRBV3-2	-	-	TRBJ1-5	TGTGCCAGCAGCCGATCCGACATACAGCTGCAGGGAGGGAATCAGCCCCAGCATTTT	CASSRSDIQLQGGNQPQHF
TRBV7-9	TRBD2	once	TRBJ2-1	TGTGCCAGCAGCTTATTGGGTACTAGCGGGGCATACAATGAGCAGTTCTTC	CASSLLGTSGAYNEQFF
TRBV18	TRBD2	-	TRBJ2-5	TGTGCCAGCTCACCTCTTAGCGGGAGGGCCGGAGAGACCCAGTACTTC	CASSPLSGRAGETQYF
TRBV6-5	-	-	TRBJ2-7	TGTGCCAGCAGTTACTCACCACAGGGAGGCTACGAGCAGTACTTC	CASSYSPQGGYEQYF
TRBV9	-	once	TRBJ2-3	TGTGCCAGCAGCCCATGGACTTTATCAGATACGCAGTATTTT	CASSPWTLSDTQYF
TRBV5-1	-	-	TRBJ1-3	TGCGCCAGCAGCTTGATGAGTCGGGAGCACTCTGGAAACACCATATATTTT	CASSLMSREHSGNTIYF
TRBV19	-	-	TRBJ2-1	TGTGCCACCAAAAAGATGGGGGGGCTTAGCAATGAGCAGTTCTTC	CATKKMGGLSNEQFF
TRBV14	-	-	TRBJ1-4	TGTGCCAGCCACCTGAGCGGGGCCAATGAAAAACTGTTTTTT	CASHLSGANEKLFF
TRBV7-3	-	-	TRBJ1-1	TGTGCCAGCAGCGGCCGTGAGGGGACTGAAGCTTTCTTT	CASSGREGTEAFF
TRBV7-2	-	-	TRBJ1-1	TGTGCCAGCAGCTTAACAGAGGGAGGTATCACTGAAGCTTTCTTT	CASSLTEGGITEAFF
TRBV28	TRBD2	-	TRBJ2-5	TGTGCCAGCAGTACCCCAACCTTCGGGACTAGCGGATTTACGGTTGAGACCCAGTACTTC	CASSTPTFGTSGFTVETQYF
TRBV12-3/TRBV12-4	TRBD1	-	TRBJ1-1	TGTGCCAGCAGTTTCTCAGGGGGTGGTGAAGCTTTCTTT	CASSFSGGGEAFF
TRBV11-2	TRBD2	-	TRBJ2-1	TGTGCCAGCAGCCGGAGCGGGGGCCCAGACAATGAGCAGTTCTTC	CASSRSGGPDNEQFF
TRBV20-1	-	-	TRBJ1-2	TGCAGAACAGGGTATGATGGCTACACCTTC	CRTGYDGYTF
TRBV2	TRBD1	-	TRBJ1-5	TGTGCCAGCAGATCGGGGACAGGGGCGCCCCCCAATCAGCCCCAGCATTTT	CASRSGTGAPPNQPQHF
TRBV27	TRBD2	-	TRBJ2-7	TGTGCCAGCAGTCAGGGACTACCCTCTGGCGAGCAGTACTTC	CASSQGLPSGEQYF
TRBV5-6	-	-	TRBJ1-5	TGTGCCAGCAGCAACTGGGGCCTAAGCAATCAGCCCCAGCATTTT	CASSNWGLSNQPQHF
TRBV27	-	-	TRBJ1-1	TGTGCCAGCAGGAACCACCGGGCGATGGTCACTGAAGCTTTCTTT	CASRNHRAMVTEAFF
TRBV27	TRBD1	many	TRBJ2-2	TGTGCCAGCAGTCCGCTTAGGACAGGGAACACCGGGGAGCTGTTTTTT	CASSPLRTGNTGELFF